This entry features one TCR beta chain sequence. The junction and the germline gene differ at one end; a read error may be behind it. Noted treatment: oral pan-JAK inhibitor, 5-10 mg twice daily. The data were obtained in a study of CD8+ T cells in alopecia areata. This CDR3 is built from 8 residues. CDR1 and CDR2 from the germline V gene are SGDLS and YYNGEE. The authors extracted RNA and reverse transcribed it into cDNA as the sequencing template. The table came from immunoSEQ multiplex PCR; TCRdb's copy has only in-frame clones and leaves some out. The sample has some 150,000 clones; 82% are singletons.

The specimen was CD8+ T cells sorted from blood, collected at week 4, from a patient treated with tofacitinib. The chain links TRBV9 to TRBJ2-4; D gene ambiguous. The TCR was taken from a human donor with alopecia areata. The CDR3 here is CASNPGDF. CDR3 DNA sequence: TGTGCCAGCAATCCGGGCGACTTC.